Listed below are T cell receptor beta chains from one sample, sequenced in a study of T cell repertoires in cytomegalovirus infection. No antigen has been assigned to these receptors. TCRdb ran MiXCR on the reads and lists one entry per CDR3 protein. The sample records about 830,000 distinct CDR3 sequences, approximately 30% being singletons. Sequencing used cultured CD8+ T cells from PBMCs, obtained from culture after CMV antigen stimulation. These receptors came from a human donor in good health (CMV status not recorded). Some clones in this sample may be carry-over from other donors' samples. The CDR3 runs from the conserved cysteine through the conserved F or W. D genes are given only for firm matches. Size is stated for part of the rows, as once, few or many counts, or as a class when the clone is expanded.

j_gene	d_gene	abundance	v_gene	CDR3aa	CDR3nt
TRBJ2-2	TRBD2	NA	TRBV11-2	CASSWSGVIKLDTGELFF	TGTGCCAGCAGCTGGAGCGGGGTCATTAAATTAGACACCGGGGAGCTGTTTTTT
TRBJ1-2	NA	NA	TRBV6-6	CASSSRTKNYGYTF	TGTGCCAGCAGTTCTCGTACAAAAAACTATGGCTACACCTTC
TRBJ2-1	TRBD2	few	TRBV7-6	CASSPGRGEHSYNEQFF	TGTGCCAGCAGCCCCGGGAGGGGAGAACACTCCTACAATGAGCAGTTCTTC
TRBJ2-4	NA	few	TRBV7-9	CASSSSGVAKNIQYF	TGTGCCAGCAGCTCTTCAGGGGTAGCCAAAAACATTCAGTACTTC
TRBJ2-7	NA	NA	TRBV7-8	CTSSPVGGQEQYF	TGTACCAGCAGCCCTGTCGGGGGGCAGGAGCAGTACTTC
TRBJ2-5	NA	NA	TRBV12-3/TRBV12-4	CASSPRLVGYQETQYF	TGTGCCAGCAGTCCCCGACTAGTGGGGTACCAAGAGACCCAGTACTTC
TRBJ1-1	NA	NA	TRBV5-1	CASAPRSWGPPNTEAFF	TGCGCCAGCGCCCCCCGGAGTTGGGGCCCACCGAACACTGAAGCTTTCTTT
TRBJ1-1	NA	NA	TRBV6-2/TRBV6-3	CASSYSPGWTEAFF	TGTGCCAGCAGTTACTCGCCAGGGTGGACTGAAGCTTTCTTT
TRBJ2-1	NA	few	TRBV5-8	CASSLSAYEQFF	TGTGCCAGCAGCTTATCAGCCTATGAGCAGTTCTTC
TRBJ2-7	TRBD1	NA	TRBV7-3	CASSSLDRSDYEQYF	TGTGCCAGCAGCTCCTTGGACAGGTCCGACTACGAGCAGTACTTC
TRBJ1-1	TRBD1	many	TRBV12-3/TRBV12-4	CASSLGTGFNTEAFF	TGTGCCAGCAGTTTGGGGACAGGGTTCAACACTGAAGCTTTCTTT
TRBJ2-6	NA	many	TRBV7-9	CASSPTITAGANVLTF	TGTGCCAGCAGCCCCACAATCACAGCTGGGGCCAACGTCCTGACTTTC
TRBJ1-1	NA	NA	TRBV6-2/TRBV6-3	CASSYSVNQNTEAFF	TGTGCCAGCAGTTACTCAGTGAATCAGAACACTGAAGCTTTCTTT
TRBJ1-4	NA	NA	TRBV6-1	CASTGRNNEKLFF	TGTGCCAGCACCGGACGTAACAATGAAAAACTGTTTTTT
TRBJ1-1	NA	NA	TRBV2	CVSSEADNTEAFF	TGTGTCAGCAGTGAAGCGGACAACACTGAAGCTTTCTTT
TRBJ2-7	TRBD1	few	TRBV2	CGGQGVAYEQYF	TGCGGAGGACAGGGGGTTGCCTACGAGCAGTACTTC
TRBJ1-4	TRBD1	few	TRBV7-9	CASSTNGQATNEKLFF	TGTGCCAGCAGCACGAATGGACAGGCAACTAATGAAAAACTGTTTTTT
TRBJ2-1	NA	once	TRBV20-1	CSARDRAEQFF	TGCAGTGCTAGAGATCGGGCTGAGCAGTTCTTC
TRBJ1-1	NA	NA	TRBV27	CASRPPGGLNTEAFF	TGTGCCAGCAGACCACCGGGGGGGCTAAACACTGAAGCTTTCTTT
TRBJ1-6	NA	few	TRBV19	CASSISGSGGRPLHF	TGTGCCAGTAGTATATCTGGGTCCGGGGGGAGACCCCTCCACTTT
TRBJ1-2	NA	few	TRBV7-9	CASSRGGANGYTF	TGTGCCAGCAGCCGAGGAGGGGCTAATGGCTACACCTTC
TRBJ2-7	NA	NA	TRBV2	CASSEASSIYEQYF	TGTGCCAGCAGTGAAGCGTCCTCTATTTACGAGCAGTACTTC
TRBJ2-6	NA	NA	TRBV28	CASSFETGYSGANVLTF	TGTGCCAGCAGTTTTGAGACAGGTTACTCTGGGGCCAACGTCCTGACTTTC
TRBJ2-1	TRBD1	NA	TRBV7-9	CASNDDRDRAHNEQFF	TGTGCCAGCAACGATGACCGGGACAGGGCCCACAATGAGCAGTTCTTC
TRBJ1-1	NA	NA	TRBV14	CASSHLPREMNTEAFF	TGTGCCAGCAGCCACCTCCCCCGGGAAATGAACACTGAAGCTTTCTTT
TRBJ1-2	NA	NA	TRBV9	CASTGDSSNYGYTF	TGTGCCAGCACCGGGGACTCCTCTAACTATGGCTACACCTTC
TRBJ2-1	NA	NA	TRBV6-6	CASRADSGGDEQFF	TGTGCCAGCAGGGCAGACAGCGGTGGGGATGAGCAGTTCTTC
TRBJ1-1	NA	few	TRBV20-1	CSARPEKLGSDTEAFF	TGCAGTGCTAGACCCGAGAAATTGGGTAGCGACACTGAAGCTTTCTTT
TRBJ2-2	NA	few	TRBV7-6	CASSLLENSNTGELFF	TGTGCCAGCAGCCTGTTGGAGAACTCGAACACCGGGGAGCTGTTTTTT
TRBJ1-2	NA	NA	TRBV12-3/TRBV12-4	CASSFGGMGGYTF	TGTGCCAGCAGTTTTGGGGGGATGGGGGGCTACACCTTC
TRBJ1-5	NA	NA	TRBV15	CATSSYSNQPQHF	TGTGCCACCAGCTCGTATAGCAATCAGCCCCAGCATTTT
TRBJ1-5	NA	NA	TRBV27	CASSSDGIYSNQPQHF	TGTGCCAGCAGTTCAGACGGGATTTATAGCAATCAGCCCCAGCATTTT
TRBJ2-5	TRBD1	NA	TRBV27	CASSDRDRDQETQYF	TGTGCCAGCAGTGACCGGGACAGGGACCAAGAGACCCAGTACTTC
TRBJ1-4	NA	few	TRBV7-9	CASSFWAPGGWEKLFF	TGTGCCAGCAGCTTTTGGGCACCCGGCGGATGGGAAAAACTGTTTTTT
TRBJ2-1	NA	few	TRBV2	CASSDLSDAWAYNEQFF	TGTGCCAGCAGTGACTTGTCGGACGCCTGGGCCTACAATGAGCAGTTCTTC
TRBJ2-1	TRBD2	NA	TRBV6-1	CANLMGAGPSYNEQFF	TGTGCCAACCTTATGGGAGCGGGGCCCTCCTACAATGAGCAGTTCTTC
TRBJ1-5	NA	few	TRBV4-1	CASSQGDATLNQPQHF	TGCGCCAGCAGCCAAGGGGACGCAACCCTTAATCAGCCCCAGCATTTT
TRBJ1-5	NA	NA	TRBV15	CATSPTDNQPQHF	TGTGCCACCAGTCCCACAGACAATCAGCCCCAGCATTTT
TRBJ1-5	NA	NA	TRBV29-1	CSGEGPLEGNQPQHF	TGCAGCGGCGAGGGACCTCTCGAAGGCAATCAGCCCCAGCATTTT
TRBJ2-3	TRBD1	few	TRBV7-7	CASSAGTVDTQYF	TGTGCTAGCAGCGCTGGGACAGTAGATACGCAGTATTTT
TRBJ2-2	TRBD2	few	TRBV20-1	CSARGLTSGAFTGELFF	TGCAGTGCTAGAGGTCTAACTAGCGGGGCCTTCACCGGGGAGCTGTTTTTT
TRBJ2-3	TRBD2	NA	TRBV2	CASSEGPGRGGDTQYF	TGTGCCAGCAGTGAAGGGCCCGGGAGGGGTGGAGATACGCAGTATTTT
TRBJ1-1	NA	NA	TRBV28	CASSFTGSNGAFF	TGTGCCAGCAGTTTTACAGGGTCGAATGGGGCTTTCTTT
TRBJ1-5	TRBD1	NA	TRBV6-2/TRBV6-3	CASNPWRDREDQPQHF	TGTGCCAGCAATCCATGGAGGGACAGGGAAGATCAGCCCCAGCATTTT
TRBJ2-1	NA	NA	TRBV7-9	CASSLGRDPTYNEQFF	TGTGCCAGCAGCTTAGGTAGGGACCCCACCTACAATGAGCAGTTCTTC
TRBJ2-7	NA	many	TRBV7-8	CASSLVVTSSYEQYF	TGTGCCAGCAGCTTAGTGGTGACTAGCTCCTACGAGCAGTACTTC
TRBJ2-7	TRBD1	NA	TRBV7-8	CASSLTGAGGLNEQYF	TGTGCCAGCAGCTTAACGGGGGCAGGGGGCCTGAACGAGCAGTACTTC
TRBJ1-6	NA	few	TRBV6-5	CASSPGLYANSPLHF	TGTGCCAGCAGCCCGGGCCTATACGCGAATTCACCCCTCCACTTT
TRBJ2-1	NA	NA	TRBV20-1	CSARDGGLGDNEQFF	TGCAGTGCTAGAGATGGGGGTTTGGGTGACAATGAGCAGTTCTTC
TRBJ2-5	TRBD1	few	TRBV7-6	CASSPPGQGAGETQYF	TGTGCCAGCAGCCCGCCGGGACAGGGGGCGGGTGAGACCCAGTACTTC
TRBJ1-2	NA	NA	TRBV10-2	CASSELRTANYGYTF	TGCGCCAGCAGTGAGTTAAGGACAGCTAACTATGGCTACACCTTC
TRBJ2-3	NA	few	TRBV7-9	CASSPWRGANTDTQYF	TGTGCCAGCAGCCCATGGCGCGGGGCCAACACAGATACGCAGTATTTT